A selection of T cell receptor beta chains follows, all from one sample in a study of identical twins. TCRdb ran MiXCR on the 5' RACE reads and lists one entry per CDR3 protein. The sample carries around 1.7 million distinct CDR3 sequences, under 35% recorded once. Sequences were obtained from cord blood. The receptors were sampled from a newborn girl in good health. Both conserved end residues are part of each CDR3. The D gene is left open where the match is weak. Only part of the rows carry a size: once, few, many, or a class if the clone is expanded.

TGTGCCAGCAGTGAATCTAGCGGGTACCAAGAGACCCAGTACTTC	CASSESSGYQETQYF	TRBD2	few	15	TRBV2	TRBJ2-5
TGTGCCAGCAGCTTACCGCCGGGAAGGGGTTCTTACGAGCAGTACTTC	CASSLPPGRGSYEQYF	.	few	16	TRBV13	TRBJ2-7
TGTGCCAGCAGCTTACCCACTAGCGGGAGTCTTGATGAGCAGTTCTTC	CASSLPTSGSLDEQFF	TRBD2	few	16	TRBV5-6	TRBJ2-1
TGTGCCAGCAGCCAAGATAGCGGGAACGCCTACGAGCAGTACTTC	CASSQDSGNAYEQYF	TRBD2	.	15	TRBV4-2	TRBJ2-7
TGTGCCAGCAGTGCCGCCGGGACGGAAAACATTCAGTACTTC	CASSAAGTENIQYF	.	many	14	TRBV6-6	TRBJ2-4
TGTGCCAGCAGTTACTCGCTAGCGGGGGGGACTAGCACAGATACGCAGTATTTT	CASSYSLAGGTSTDTQYF	TRBD2	.	18	TRBV6-5	TRBJ2-3
TGTGCCAGCAGCCCGATCGTCGGATATCAGCCCCAGCATTTT	CASSPIVGYQPQHF	.	.	14	TRBV28	TRBJ1-5
TGTGCCAGCAGCGTAGGGGCTAGCGGGAGGGTCCTCTACGAGCAGTACTTC	CASSVGASGRVLYEQYF	TRBD2	.	17	TRBV9	TRBJ2-7
TGTGCCAGCCGAAGTGGGGGGACCAGCACAGATACGCAGTATTTT	CASRSGGTSTDTQYF	.	.	15	TRBV12-3/TRBV12-4	TRBJ2-3
TGTGCCAGCAGTACTAGCGGGGGGCCCTACAATGAGCAGTTCTTC	CASSTSGGPYNEQFF	TRBD2	many	15	TRBV12-3/TRBV12-4	TRBJ2-1
TGCAGTGCTCAACCGGGACCTTCCAATGAGCAGTTCTTC	CSAQPGPSNEQFF	.	few	13	TRBV20-1	TRBJ2-1
TGTGCCAGCAGCCCAAGCCCCGGGACGGGGAATGAAAAACTGTTTTTT	CASSPSPGTGNEKLFF	.	.	16	TRBV3-1	TRBJ1-4
TGCAGTGCTAACCACGGGGGTTCCCCCCTCTACGAGCAGTACTTC	CSANHGGSPLYEQYF	.	.	15	TRBV20-1	TRBJ2-7
TGTGCCAGCAGCCAGCAGGGGGTGGATACGCAGTATTTT	CASSQQGVDTQYF	TRBD1	few	13	TRBV7-2	TRBJ2-3
TGCGCCAGCAACCCCGGGGTCGCCTACAATGAGCAGTTCTTC	CASNPGVAYNEQFF	.	few	14	TRBV5-1	TRBJ2-1
TGTGCCAGCAGTGAAAGATTACAGGGGCGTCAGCCCCAGCATTTT	CASSERLQGRQPQHF	TRBD1	.	15	TRBV6-1	TRBJ1-5
TGCGCCAGCAGCCTGCAGGGTGAGCCCTACGAGCAGTACTTC	CASSLQGEPYEQYF	.	many	14	TRBV5-1	TRBJ2-7
TGCAGTGCTAGAATTGACACTACCCAAGAGACCCAGTACTTC	CSARIDTTQETQYF	.	few	14	TRBV20-1	TRBJ2-5
TGCGCCAGCAGCCCCTCATCTAGCACAGATACGCAGTATTTT	CASSPSSSTDTQYF	.	many	14	TRBV5-1	TRBJ2-3
TGTGCCAGCAGCCGGGACGGATTCCAAGAGACCCAGTACTTC	CASSRDGFQETQYF	.	few	14	TRBV5-5	TRBJ2-5
TGCAGCGTTGTTTTGGACAGGGGGCCCTACGAGCAGTACTTC	CSVVLDRGPYEQYF	TRBD1	.	14	TRBV29-1	TRBJ2-7
TGCAGTGGGGAGGTGGGACAGTACAATGAGCAGTTCTTC	CSGEVGQYNEQFF	.	few	13	TRBV20-1	TRBJ2-1
TGTGCCAGCAGTACCACTAGCGGGAGGGGGTATACGCAGTATTTT	CASSTTSGRGYTQYF	TRBD2	few	15	TRBV27	TRBJ2-3
TGTGCCAGCAGCCTGAAAGGGTCGCGGGGGGGTGAGCAGTTCTTC	CASSLKGSRGGEQFF	TRBD2	once	15	TRBV7-9	TRBJ2-1
TGCAGTGCTAGATATCGGTACAATGAGCAGTTCTTC	CSARYRYNEQFF	.	.	12	TRBV20-1	TRBJ2-1
TGCGCCAGCAGTGAGGGTCGCGACTACCTATACAATGAGCAGTTCTTC	CASSEGRDYLYNEQFF	.	.	16	TRBV10-2	TRBJ2-1
TGTGCCAGCAGTTTATTTGGTTTGGCAGCCCTTAATGAAAAACTGTTTTTT	CASSLFGLAALNEKLFF	.	few	17	TRBV28	TRBJ1-4
TGTGCCAGCAGGGGTTCAGGGAGCACTGAAGCTTTCTTT	CASRGSGSTEAFF	.	.	13	TRBV28	TRBJ1-1
TGTGCCAGCTCTCTGGGACAGGTGCGGAATAATGAGCAGTTCTTC	CASSLGQVRNNEQFF	TRBD1	.	15	TRBV18	TRBJ2-1
TGTGCCAGCAAACAAGCGGGGGGGCCCTACGAGCAGTACTTC	CASKQAGGPYEQYF	TRBD2	.	14	TRBV7-6	TRBJ2-7
TGTGCCTGGAGAGAGGGTGGTGAAAAACTGTTTTTT	CAWREGGEKLFF	.	few	12	TRBV30	TRBJ1-4
TGTGCCAGCAGCCAAGGGGGACCCGCTAGTTACAATGAGCAGTTCTTC	CASSQGGPASYNEQFF	.	.	16	TRBV14	TRBJ2-1
TGTGCCAGCAGTTACTCGGGGACTAGCGGGTTATACTACAATGAGCAGTTCTTC	CASSYSGTSGLYYNEQFF	TRBD2	few	18	TRBV6-5	TRBJ2-1
TGTGCCAGCAGCTTGTGGGGGGCTACACAGAACACTGAAGCTTTCTTT	CASSLWGATQNTEAFF	.	few	16	TRBV7-9	TRBJ1-1
TGCGCCAGCAGCCAAAAACAGGCCAGCACAGATACGCAGTATTTT	CASSQKQASTDTQYF	.	few	15	TRBV4-1	TRBJ2-3
TGCAGTGCTAGAGATTACAGCGATTATGGCTACACCTTC	CSARDYSDYGYTF	.	few	13	TRBV20-1	TRBJ1-2
TGCAGTGCAGCAGGGGACTACCAATATACATTACAGCAGTACTTC	CSAAGDYQYTLQQYF	.	.	15	TRBV20-1	TRBJ2-7
TGTGCCAGCAGTTCAGGGGGTGGCAATCAGCCCCAGCATTTT	CASSSGGGNQPQHF	TRBD1	many	14	TRBV6-2/TRBV6-3	TRBJ1-5
TGTGCCAGCAGTTCGAGATGGATTGGCTACACCTTC	CASSSRWIGYTF	.	few	12	TRBV12-3/TRBV12-4	TRBJ1-2
TGTGCCAGCAGCTACGTACACCAAGATACGCAGTATTTT	CASSYVHQDTQYF	.	.	13	TRBV7-3	TRBJ2-3
TGTGCCTGGAGTAGGGCGGGCAATCAGCCCCAGCATTTT	CAWSRAGNQPQHF	.	once	13	TRBV30	TRBJ1-5
TGCAGTGCTGGAAGCAGTCGCTCCTACGAGCAGTACTTC	CSAGSSRSYEQYF	.	.	13	TRBV20-1	TRBJ2-7
TGTGCCAGCAGCTTACTCAAGACAGGGAACACTGAAGCTTTCTTT	CASSLLKTGNTEAFF	.	.	15	TRBV7-9	TRBJ1-1
TGTGCCAGCCGGGGTAGTACGAGCTACACCTTC	CASRGSTSYTF	.	few	11	TRBV2	TRBJ1-2
TGCGCCAGCAGCTTGTCCCCTAGGACAGTTCAAGAGACCCAGTACTTC	CASSLSPRTVQETQYF	.	few	16	TRBV5-1	TRBJ2-5
TGTGCCAGCTCACCAAGACAGGGGGACCTCTATGGCTACACCTTC	CASSPRQGDLYGYTF	TRBD1	.	15	TRBV18	TRBJ1-2
TGTGCCAGCAGCTTTGGAGGAGTCCTAGAAAAACTGTTTTTT	CASSFGGVLEKLFF	.	.	14	TRBV5-6	TRBJ1-4
TGTACCACATCAGGAAATCAGCCCCAGCATTTT	CTTSGNQPQHF	.	.	11	TRBV28	TRBJ1-5
TGTGCCAGCAGCCCTACAAGGGGGCCCCGACGGGGCTACACCTTC	CASSPTRGPRRGYTF	TRBD1	.	15	TRBV14	TRBJ1-2
TGCAGTGCTCCCCGCCTGACAGGGGGCTACGAGCAGTACTTC	CSAPRLTGGYEQYF	TRBD1	few	14	TRBV20-1	TRBJ2-7
TGTGCCAGCAGCCAAGTTCCAGGGGGCTTTAACTATGGCTACACCTTC	CASSQVPGGFNYGYTF	TRBD1	.	16	TRBV3-1	TRBJ1-2
TGTGCCAGCAGCTTAGCCAGTTGGGGACTAGCGGGAGACGAGCAGTACTTC	CASSLASWGLAGDEQYF	TRBD2	few	17	TRBV7-9	TRBJ2-7
TGTGCCAGCTCACCAAAGATCACTAACTATGGCTACACCTTC	CASSPKITNYGYTF	.	.	14	TRBV18	TRBJ1-2